The clone carrying this T cell receptor (beta chain) was found a few times. In the study's own analysis: Ranging from about 23,224 to 750,000, TCR counts per sample had a median value of around 90,000. MiXCR was run by TCRdb on the RACE reads, yielding one entry per CDR3 protein. The V and J calls come from TCRdb's annotation, not from the publication. The sample records 85,000 to 100,000 distinct CDR3 sequences, roughly 27% being singletons. Time point noted: patch test 3, about 24 weeks after DPC sensitization. Documented treatment: therapeutic diphenylcyclopropenone sensitization with weekly scalp DPC. The source of the sample is a study of human T cells and chemical hapten exposure. CDR1 and CDR2 (germline): SGHRS, YFSETQ. The CDR3 spans 14 residues. Losses at the gene ends were 4 bases for V and 5 bases for J; bases not matched to a gene: 6.

This rearrangement joins TRBV5-1 to TRBJ2-5, with TRBD1 matching 9 bases. The starting material was whole blood, obtained in connection with sensitization to the hapten diphenylcyclopropenone (DPC). The receptor was derived from a middle-aged man with alopecia areata. Some clones in this sample may be carry-over from other donors' samples. The DNA of the CDR3 is TGCGCCAGCAGCACCTTGACAGGGGGTGAGACCCAGTACTTC. Translated, it gives CASSTLTGGETQYF.